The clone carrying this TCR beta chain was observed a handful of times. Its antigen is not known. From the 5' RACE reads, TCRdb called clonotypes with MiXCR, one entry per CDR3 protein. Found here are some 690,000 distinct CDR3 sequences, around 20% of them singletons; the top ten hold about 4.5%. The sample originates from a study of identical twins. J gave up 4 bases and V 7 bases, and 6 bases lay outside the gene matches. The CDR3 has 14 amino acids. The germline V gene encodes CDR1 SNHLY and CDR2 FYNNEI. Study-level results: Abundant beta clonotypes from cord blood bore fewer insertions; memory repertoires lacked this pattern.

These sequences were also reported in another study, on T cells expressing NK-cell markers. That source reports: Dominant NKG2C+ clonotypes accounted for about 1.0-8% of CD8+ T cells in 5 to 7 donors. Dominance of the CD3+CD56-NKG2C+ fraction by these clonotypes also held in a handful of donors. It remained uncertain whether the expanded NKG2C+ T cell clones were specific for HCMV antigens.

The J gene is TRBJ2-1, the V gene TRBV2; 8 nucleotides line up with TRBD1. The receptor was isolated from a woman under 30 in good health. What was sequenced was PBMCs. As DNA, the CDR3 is TGTGCCAGCACCCCCGACAGGGGATACAATGAGCAGTTCTTC. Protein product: CASTPDRGYNEQFF. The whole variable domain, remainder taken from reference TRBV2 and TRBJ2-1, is EPEVTQTPSHQVTQMGQEVILRCVPISNHLYFYWYRQILGQKVEFLVSFYNNEISEKSEIFDDQFSVERPDGSNFTLKIRSTKLEDSAMYFCASTPDRGYNEQFFGPGTRLTVL.